This T cell receptor (beta chain) was profiled in a study of early T cells in non-severe SARS-CoV-2 infection. Regarding the study as a whole: VDJdb-based matching was biased toward anti-spike CD8 responses and missed private and CD4 specificities.

Tagging with unique molecular identifiers was applied to individual cDNA molecules. Using its own MiXCR run on the 5' RACE reads, TCRdb lists one record per CDR3 protein. The table records about 30,000 distinct CDR3 sequences, approximately 5.4% of them present only once. Germline lookup yields CDR1 ENHRY and CDR2 SYGVKD. Trimming took 4 bases from V and 3 from J, leaving 7 bases between them. The CDR3 extends over 12 amino acids. There are many counts of this clonotype. Its antigen is currently unknown. This rearrangement joins TRBV10-3 to TRBJ2-7; tentative D call: TRBD2 (6 bases). The receptor was derived from an adult who was a healthcare worker with PCR-confirmed SARS-CoV-2 infection or an uninfected control (not recorded which). Sequenced input: whole blood. Written as DNA, the CDR3 is TGTGCCATCAGTGTGGGGGGCTACGAGCAGTACTTC. Amino acid sequence: CAISVGGYEQYF.